The clone carrying this T cell receptor beta chain was seen more than once but under ten times. What it binds is unknown. The CDR3 has 15 residues. V lost 5 bases to trimming and J lost 0 bases, with 12 bases between them. The germline gives CDR1 SGHDT, CDR2 YYEEEE. This specimen belongs to a study of CD8 T cells in ankylosing spondylitis. Whole-study results and caveats: In reactive arthritis synovial fluid and blood, some motif variants had been reported before. One TCR beta motif, made up of about 8 highly homologous variants, appeared characteristic of ankylosing spondylitis blood. Reportedly, significant enrichment of disease-linked clones occurred in matched ankylosing spondylitis synovial fluid.

Quantitative 5'-RACE with molecular barcodes generated TCR beta libraries. TCRdb re-called the 5' RACE reads through MiXCR, storing one row per CDR3 protein. The sample contains roughly 180,000 distinct CDR3 sequences, around 8.9% of which appear only once. The sequenced sample consisted of blood, either unsorted or a sorted T cell fraction (not recorded which). This clonotype was obtained from a female donor with ankylosing spondylitis or in good health (not recorded which). This chain connects TRBV5-6 to TRBJ2-1; D is undetermined. The CDR3 is CASSRKGFSYNEQFF. The DNA of the CDR3 is TGTGCCAGCAGTCGGAAGGGTTTCTCCTACAATGAGCAGTTCTTC.